Each of the 16 T cell receptor beta chains below was sequenced from the same sample in a study of T cell responses to AZD1222 COVID-19 vaccine. Sequenced by immunoSEQ multiplex PCR; TCRdb stores in-frame clones only, minus some. The top ten hold about 16% of the sample, which has over 85,000 clones, over 85% seen once. This sample comprised peripheral blood, obtained 28 days after the second AZD1222 dose. These receptors came from an adult who received the AZD1222 COVID-19 vaccine.

This chain connects TRBV4-1 to TRBJ2-7; the match to TRBD1 covers 8 bases. V shed 4 bases and J 3 bases; nucleotides not matched to a gene: 11. This CDR3 has 16 amino acids. In germline, CDR1 is MGHRA, CDR2 YSYEKL. CDR3 DNA: TGCGCCAGCAGCCCTTTCCAGGACAGGGCCTTCTACGAGCAGTACTTC. This sequence encodes CASSPFQDRAFYEQYF.

This chain connects TRBV27 to TRBJ1-6, with D possibly being TRBD1 (6 bases). The CDR3 is made up of 14 amino acids. The ends were cut back, 3 bases at V and 7 bases at J, with 10 bases in the middle. Looked up from germline, CDR1 is MNHEY and CDR2 is SMNVEV (reference sequence). CDR3 DNA: TGTGCCAGCAGTTTTGGGGGGCGAAATTCACCCCTCCACTTT. Translating it yields CASSFGGRNSPLHF.

This rearrangement joins TRBV2 to TRBJ2-7; no firm D call. V was shortened by 6 bases and J by 1 base, with 7 bases between the two germline ends. Germline values: CDR1 SNHLY, CDR2 FYNNEI. The CDR3 loop spans 12 amino acids. The CDR3 region is CASRSDSYEQYF. The CDR3 DNA sequence: TGTGCCAGCAGGTCAGATTCCTACGAGCAGTACTTC.

V and J are TRBV29-1 and TRBJ2-7; D uncertain. Germline loops: CDR1 SQVTM, CDR2 ANQGSEA. This CDR3 has 12 amino acids. Trimming took off 4 bases at V and 6 bases at J, with 13 bases between the two ends. DNA for the CDR3: TGCAGCGTTGGGCGCATTCTTGGCGAGCAGTACTTC. Translation: CSVGRILGEQYF.

This clone was seen a single time. The chain links TRBV2 to TRBJ2-3; D unclear. The germline gives CDR1 SNHLY, CDR2 FYNNEI. The CDR3 extends over 13 amino acids. Trimming pared 8 bases from V and 8 bases from J, leaving 17 bases between. CDR3 sequence: CASDRAYTGTQYF. CDR3 DNA sequence: TGTGCCAGCGACCGGGCCTACACGGGTACGCAGTATTTT.

This sequence joins TRBV7-2 and TRBJ2-7; D uncertain. This CDR3 contains 14 residues. V was trimmed by 5 bases and J by 3 bases, leaving 14 bases between them. Looked up from germline, CDR1 is SGHTA and CDR2 is FQGNSA. The CDR3 here is CASSPDGEFYEQYF. CDR3 coding DNA: TGTGCCAGCAGCCCGGACGGAGAGTTCTACGAGCAGTACTTC.

Only one count was recorded for this clone. One end of the junction fails to match germline, which may point to a read error. The chain links TRBV6-1 to TRBJ2-1; the match to TRBD2 covers 8 bases. Germline V lookup: CDR1 MNHNS, CDR2 SASEGT. The CDR3 has 14 residues. The CDR3 is CASSEDLAGMEGIF. The CDR3 DNA sequence: TGTGCCAGCAGTGAAGATTTAGCGGGAATGGAAGGCATCTTC.

The chain carries TRBV29-1 and TRBJ1-2; no firm D call. The CDR3 consists of 11 residues. Trimming took off 1 base at V and 9 bases at J, with 9 bases between the two ends. Germline CDR1 reads SQVTM; CDR2 reads ANQGSEA. The CDR3 reads CSVEVGESYTF. CDR3 DNA sequence: TGCAGCGTTGAAGTCGGGGAAAGCTACACCTTC.

Note on this clone: This same CDR3 is encoded by further DNA sequences in the sample. The chain combines TRBV5-1 with TRBJ1-1, with D possibly matching TRBD1 (5 bases). The length of the CDR3 is 13 residues. In germline, CDR1 is SGHRS, CDR2 YFSETQ. Trimming shortened V by 4 bases and J by 0 bases, and 7 bases separated the two germline ends. CDR3 loop: CASSKGMNTEAFF. CDR3 sequence (DNA): TGCGCCAGCAGCAAGGGGATGAACACTGAAGCTTTCTTT.

The chain joins TRBV19 to TRBJ1-5; no firm D call. V lost 5 bases, J lost 0 bases, and 8 bases lay in between. Per the germline V gene, CDR1 is LNHDA and CDR2 is SQIVND (reference sequence). This CDR3 is built from 14 residues. The CDR3 nucleotides read TGTGCCAGTAGTCTCCCCGGTAGCAATCAGCCCCAGCATTTT. Translation gives CASSLPGSNQPQHF.

The chain has TRBV28 and TRBJ2-3; possible D gene TRBD2, 6 bases. Trimming shortened V by 5 bases and J by 2 bases, and 23 bases separated the two germline ends. Germline assignment: CDR1 MDHEN and CDR2 SYDVKM. This CDR3 comprises 18 residues. The CDR3 coding sequence is TGTGCCAGCAGTCCACCCCCCCGTACTAGCAGGATCACAGATACGCAGTATTTT. Residues: CASSPPPRTSRITDTQYF. The whole variable domain, remainder taken from reference TRBV28 and TRBJ2-3, is DVKVTQSSRYLVKRTGEKVFLECVQDMDHENMFWYRQDPGLGLRLIYFSYDVKMKEKGDIPEGYSVSREKKERFSLILESASTNQTSMYLCASSPPPRTSRITDTQYFGPGTRLTVL.

This chain uses TRBV23-1 with TRBJ1-2, with D tentatively TRBD1 (6 bases). TRBV23-1 is an open reading frame whose function is uncertain. V lost 0 bases, J lost 14 bases, and 34 bases lay in between. CDR3 size: 19 residues. The CDR3 region is CASSQSSGQQIIPPYTGTF. In nucleotides, the CDR3 is TGCGCCAGCAGTCAATCATCCGGACAGCAGATAATCCCACCCTATACGGGAACCTTC.

Only one count was recorded for this clone. The V gene is TRBV10-3, the J gene TRBJ2-4, with 7 positions matching TRBD1. Germline loops: CDR1 ENHRY, CDR2 SYGVKD. The length of the CDR3 is 16 residues. Losses at the gene ends were 4 bases for V and 0 bases for J; bases not matched to a gene: 6. CDR3 in DNA: TGTGCCATCAGTGTACAGGGGCCGCTAGCCAAAAACATTCAGTACTTC. Translation gives CAISVQGPLAKNIQYF.

This clone turned up a few times. The chain uses TRBV12-3 or TRBV12-4 and TRBJ2-2; no reliable D call. This CDR3 comprises 11 residues. Trimming stripped 4 bases from V and 3 bases from J, with 0 bases between. The CDR3: CASSYTGELFF. The CDR3 DNA is TGTGCCAGCAGTTACACCGGGGAGCTGTTTTTT.

This chain links TRBV4-1 with TRBJ1-1; D gene uncertain. Germline CDR1 reads MGHRA; CDR2 reads YSYEKL. The CDR3 totals 15 residues. Trimming left V 1 base short and J 1 base short, with 10 bases between. CDR3 coding DNA: TGCGCCAGCAGCCAAGGCCGGGTGGGGAACACTGAAGCTTTCTTT. Its translation: CASSQGRVGNTEAFF.

The chain is built from TRBV11-3 and TRBJ2-7, with D unresolved. The V and J ends lost 5 bases and 0 bases respectively, with 8 bases between them. The germline CDR1 and CDR2 sequences are SGHNT and YENEEA. CDR3 length: 13 amino acids. The CDR3 coding sequence is TGTGCCAGCAGCCAGATGAGCTCCTACGAGCAGTACTTC. This gives the protein CASSQMSSYEQYF.